This is a list of T cell receptor beta chains from one sample in a study of persistence of HIV-infected CD4 T cells. Their antigens remain unidentified. Sequencing used immunoSEQ multiplex PCR; TCRdb keeps in-frame clones, though not all of them. Of 25,000 to 35,000 clones in the sample, almost 85% were seen once. Sequenced here: CD4+ T cells sorted from PBMCs after roughly 18-hour stimulation, sampled from a patient who received antiretroviral therapy. These receptor sequences come from an adult man with HIV who was CMV-seropositive. Each CDR3 is given with its conserved first and last residue. The D gene is left open where the match is weak. Rows give clone size only sometimes, using once, few, many, or a class for an expanded clone.

j_gene,d_gene,v_gene,abundance,CDR3aa,CDR3nt
TRBJ1-6,TRBD1,TRBV2,-,CASTSTGPNSPLHF,TGTGCCAGCACTTCGACAGGGCCAAATTCACCCCTCCACTTT
TRBJ1-5,-,TRBV2,-,CASSVRVGNQPQHF,TGTGCCAGCAGTGTTCGTGTAGGCAATCAGCCCCAGCATTTT
TRBJ1-3,TRBD1,TRBV6-5,-,CASSRDRGPTIYF,TGTGCCAGCAGTCGGGACAGGGGGCCGACCATATATTTT
TRBJ2-3,TRBD1,TRBV10-3,-,CAIRSGTGRTDTQYF,TGTGCCATCAGGTCCGGGACAGGGCGCACAGATACGCAGTATTTT
TRBJ2-3,-,TRBV4-1,-,CASSQGQGPTKSDDTQYF,TGCGCCAGCAGCCAAGGCCAGGGACCCACTAAGTCCGACGATACGCAGTATTTT
TRBJ2-7,-,TRBV9,once,CASSGQVGGLSEQYF,TGTGCCAGCAGCGGACAGGTTGGGGGCCTGAGCGAGCAGTACTTC
TRBJ2-3,-,TRBV11-3,-,CASSLDSRGNKATDTQYF,TGTGCCAGCAGCTTAGATTCGCGAGGGAACAAAGCCACAGATACGCAGTATTTT
TRBJ2-1,-,TRBV7-2,-,CASSPRPWSNEQFF,TGTGCCAGCAGCCCTCGACCGTGGTCCAATGAGCAGTTCTTC
TRBJ2-1,TRBD1,TRBV10-3,-,CAISLSGTANNEQFF,TGTGCCATCAGTCTTTCCGGGACAGCCAACAATGAGCAGTTCTTC
TRBJ2-5,-,TRBV24-1,-,CATRGTEETQYF,TGTGCCACCAGAGGGACGGAAGAGACCCAGTACTTC
TRBJ2-3,-,TRBV5-1,-,CASRPSGGDLTDTQYF,TGCGCCAGCAGGCCCTCCGGGGGAGACCTCACAGATACGCAGTATTTT
TRBJ2-3,TRBD2,TRBV7-3,-,CASSPRTSGGGNTQYF,TGTGCCAGCAGCCCACGGACTAGCGGGGGGGGAAATACGCAGTATTTT
TRBJ1-6,TRBD1,TRBV7-3,-,CASSLRPTGGAYNSPLHF,TGTGCCAGCAGCTTAAGGCCGACAGGGGGCGCCTATAATTCACCCCTCCACTTT
TRBJ1-5,-,TRBV10-1,-,CAGKGTDRIYSNQPQHF,TGCGCCGGAAAAGGGACGGACCGAATTTATAGCAATCAGCCCCAGCATTTT
TRBJ1-6,-,TRBV9,-,CASSPAPQGYSPLHF,TGTGCCAGCAGCCCAGCCCCACAGGGCTATTCACCCCTCCACTTT
TRBJ1-6,-,TRBV7-9,-,CASSPDGNSPLHF,TGTGCCAGCAGCCCGGACGGCAATTCACCCCTCCACTTT
TRBJ1-3,-,TRBV5-1,-,CASSTEPGFAGNTIYF,TGCGCCAGCAGCACCGAACCGGGGTTCGCCGGAAACACCATATATTTT
TRBJ2-7,-,TRBV20-1,-,CSASGRLSSYEQYF,TGCAGTGCTAGTGGGCGGCTGAGCTCCTACGAGCAGTACTTC
TRBJ1-1,-,TRBV12-3/TRBV12-4,-,CASSFQANTEAFF,TGTGCCAGCAGTTTCCAGGCGAACACTGAAGCTTTCTTT
TRBJ2-1,TRBD1,TRBV7-8,once,CASSRDSQDEQFF,TGTGCCAGCAGCAGGGACAGTCAAGATGAGCAGTTCTTC
TRBJ2-3,-,TRBV3-1/TRBV3-2,-,CASSQDPASMNTQYF,TGTGCCAGCAGCCAAGATCCCGCCAGCATGAACACGCAGTATTTT
TRBJ2-1,-,TRBV10-3,-,CATRRAGTEQFF,TGTGCCACCCGACGGGCGGGGACTGAGCAGTTCTTC
TRBJ1-1,TRBD1,TRBV3-1/TRBV3-2,-,CASSQQTGALAEAFF,TGTGCCAGCAGCCAACAGACAGGGGCACTGGCTGAAGCTTTCTTT